In its sample, the clone carrying this T cell receptor (beta chain) was seen many times. This sample is part of a study of human T cells and chemical hapten exposure. Indicated time point: patch test 1, 2 weeks after DPC sensitization. The treatment denotes: therapeutic diphenylcyclopropenone sensitization with weekly scalp DPC. The authors' total RNA extraction used unfractionated whole blood. V was clipped by 6 bases and J by 6 bases, with 14 bases between them. The CDR3 is 13 amino acids. Germline-derived CDR1 and CDR2 are SGHAT and FQNNGV. TCRdb fed the RACE reads into MiXCR, producing one record per CDR3 protein. The sample consists of tens of thousands of distinct CDR3 sequences, over 9.5% of them appearing once.

The sample consisted of whole blood, taken in connection with sensitization to the hapten diphenylcyclopropenone (DPC). The origin of this receptor is a woman aged 60-70 years with alopecia areata. Some clones in this sample may be carry-over from other donors' samples. The chain links TRBV11-2 to TRBJ1-2, with D unclear. The chain's CDR3 is CASSWAQEDGYTF. CDR3 DNA sequence: TGTGCCAGCAGTTGGGCCCAGGAGGATGGCTACACCTTC.